Given below is one T cell receptor (beta chain) in context. The source of the sample is a study of blood T cell repertoires in COVID-19. Across the whole study: Samples came from the United States, Italy and Spain, spanning acute and convalescent COVID-19. PBMCs, B-cell-depleted T cells, or T cells were the source of the cDNA or gDNA that made up the material.

Cohort placement rested on clinical history that participants reported themselves. Recovery among Cohort 3 donors was established by two negative PCRs, clearance, or symptom resolution. Profiling relied on immunoSEQ multiplex PCR, and the TCRdb table lists in-frame clones only, not all of them. The sample carries just over 300,000 clones, approximately 84% recorded once. V trimming: 4 bases; J trimming: 6 bases; junction bases outside the gene matches: 12. CDR3 length: 16 residues. The germline CDR1 and CDR2 sequences are SGHKS and YYEKEE (reference sequence). This TCR was sampled from a man in his thirties or forties who had recovered from COVID-19. The specimen was PBMCs or T cells enriched from blood (not recorded which). J is TRBJ1-1 and V is TRBV5-5, with 10 bases fitting TRBD1. CDR3 in amino acids: CASSPEWTGGVSEAFF. For the CDR3, the DNA is TGTGCCAGCAGCCCGGAATGGACAGGGGGAGTTTCTGAAGCTTTCTTT.